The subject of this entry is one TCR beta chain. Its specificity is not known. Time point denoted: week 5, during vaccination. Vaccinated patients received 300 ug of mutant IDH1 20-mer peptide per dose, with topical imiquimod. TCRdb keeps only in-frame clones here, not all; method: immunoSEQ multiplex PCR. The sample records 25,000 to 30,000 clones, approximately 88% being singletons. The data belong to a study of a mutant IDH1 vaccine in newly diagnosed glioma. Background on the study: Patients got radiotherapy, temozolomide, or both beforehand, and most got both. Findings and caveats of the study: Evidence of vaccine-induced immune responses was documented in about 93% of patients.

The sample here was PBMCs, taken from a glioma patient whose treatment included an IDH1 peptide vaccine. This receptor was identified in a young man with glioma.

The CDR3 loop reads CASSPQPGVGNQPQHF. CDR3 nucleotide sequence: TGTGCCAGCAGCCCGCAACCGGGGGTGGGCAATCAGCCCCAGCATTTT. V usage is TRBV7-2 and J usage is TRBJ1-5, with a tentative D call TRBD1 (5 bases). Germline V CDR1 and CDR2: SGHTA, FQGNSA. The length of the CDR3 is 16 residues. V was clipped by 5 bases and J by 2 bases, with 16 bases between them.